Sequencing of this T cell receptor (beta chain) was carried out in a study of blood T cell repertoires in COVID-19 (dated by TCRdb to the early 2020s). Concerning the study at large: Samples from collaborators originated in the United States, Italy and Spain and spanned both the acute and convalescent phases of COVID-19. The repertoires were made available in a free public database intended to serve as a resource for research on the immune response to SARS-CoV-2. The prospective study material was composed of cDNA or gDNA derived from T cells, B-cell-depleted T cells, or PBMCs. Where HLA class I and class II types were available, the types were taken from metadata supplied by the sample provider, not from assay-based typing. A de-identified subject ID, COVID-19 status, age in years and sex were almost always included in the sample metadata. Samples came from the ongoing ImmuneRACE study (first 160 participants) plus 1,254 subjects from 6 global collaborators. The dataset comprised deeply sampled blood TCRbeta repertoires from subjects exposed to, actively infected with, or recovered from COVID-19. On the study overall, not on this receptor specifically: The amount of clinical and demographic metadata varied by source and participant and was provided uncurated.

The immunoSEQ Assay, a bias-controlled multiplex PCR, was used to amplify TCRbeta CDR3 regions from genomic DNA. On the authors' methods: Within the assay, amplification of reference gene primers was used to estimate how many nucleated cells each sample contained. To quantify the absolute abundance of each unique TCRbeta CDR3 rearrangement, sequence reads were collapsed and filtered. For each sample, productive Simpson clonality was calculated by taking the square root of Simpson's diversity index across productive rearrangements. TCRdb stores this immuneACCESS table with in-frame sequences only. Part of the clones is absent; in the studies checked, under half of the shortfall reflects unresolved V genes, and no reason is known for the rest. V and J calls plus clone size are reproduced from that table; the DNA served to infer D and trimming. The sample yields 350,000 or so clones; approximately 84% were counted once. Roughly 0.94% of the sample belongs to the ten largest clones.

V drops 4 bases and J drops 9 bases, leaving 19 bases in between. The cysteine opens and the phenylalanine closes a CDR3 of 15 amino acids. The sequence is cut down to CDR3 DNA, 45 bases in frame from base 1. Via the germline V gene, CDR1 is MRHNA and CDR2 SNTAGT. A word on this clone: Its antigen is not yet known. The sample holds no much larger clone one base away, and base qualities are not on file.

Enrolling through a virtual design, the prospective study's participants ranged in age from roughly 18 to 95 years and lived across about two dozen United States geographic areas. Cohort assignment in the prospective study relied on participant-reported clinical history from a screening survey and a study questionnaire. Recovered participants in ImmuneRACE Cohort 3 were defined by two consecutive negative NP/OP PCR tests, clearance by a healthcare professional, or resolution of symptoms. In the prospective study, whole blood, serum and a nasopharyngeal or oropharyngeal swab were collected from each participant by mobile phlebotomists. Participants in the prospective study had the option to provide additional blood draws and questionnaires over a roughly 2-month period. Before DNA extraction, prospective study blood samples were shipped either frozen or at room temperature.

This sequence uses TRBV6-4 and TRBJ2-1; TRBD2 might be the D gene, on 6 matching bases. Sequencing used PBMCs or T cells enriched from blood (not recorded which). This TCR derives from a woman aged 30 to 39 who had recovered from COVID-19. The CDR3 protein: CASSVLAGLEGEQFF. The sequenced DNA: TGTGCCAGCAGTGTACTAGCTGGGCTGGAGGGTGAGCAGTTCTTC.